This TCR beta chain is drawn from a study of radiation and T cells in renal cell carcinoma. Notes on the study in general: Baseline intratumoral clonotype presence is unknown without pretreatment biopsies.

As for time point: baseline pretreatment blood. Treatment meaning: 15 Gy SBRT to primary tumor, nephrectomy 4 weeks later. The patient's renal cell carcinoma had clear cell pathology. Some clones are missing from TCRdb's copy, which holds only in-frame ones; the method was immunoSEQ multiplex PCR. Of 130,000 to 150,000 clones listed, roughly 84% are singletons. This CDR3 contains 15 residues. Trimming pared 4 bases from V and 9 bases from J, leaving 21 bases between. The V gene's germline CDR1 is SEHNR and CDR2 FQNEAQ (reference sequence). Comments on this clone: Its antigen is undetermined.

The specimen was blood, collected from a patient whose treatment included radiotherapy and nephrectomy. V usage is TRBV7-9 and J usage is TRBJ1-1; tentatively, D is TRBD1 (6 bases). The origin of this receptor is a woman aged 50 to 60 with renal cell carcinoma. The CDR3 loop reads CASSSEGSRGQQAFF. The CDR3 nucleotides are TGTGCCAGCAGCTCGGAGGGCAGTAGGGGACAACAAGCTTTCTTT.